Listed below are T cell receptor beta chains from one sample, sequenced in a study of T cell responses to AZD1222 COVID-19 vaccine. Only in-frame clones appear in the TCRdb table, and some are missing; sequencing was by immunoSEQ multiplex PCR. The data contain approximately 120,000 clones, 87% of them singletons. Sequences were derived from peripheral blood, sampled on day 0 of AZD1222 vaccination. The receptors were sampled from an adult in good health. Each CDR3 is given with its conserved first and last residue. A D gene is named only where the DNA matches it firmly. Clone size is given for some rows only: seen once, a few or many times, or a class if the clone is expanded.

TGTGCCTGGAGACCAGACAGTAATTCACCCCTCCACTTT CAWRPDSNSPLHF NA TRBV30 NA TRBJ1-6
TGCGCCAGCAGCCTACAACTAGGACTAGCGGGATACAATGAGCAGTTCTTC CASSLQLGLAGYNEQFF TRBD2 TRBV4-3 few TRBJ2-1
TGTGCCACCAGTGATTTCGGCCGAAAACTGTTTTTT CATSDFGRKLFF NA TRBV24-1 NA TRBJ1-4
TGTGCCAGCAGCCCCGGGGTAGAGCGGGACGAGCAGTACTTC CASSPGVERDEQYF NA TRBV7-2 NA TRBJ2-7
TGTGCCAGCAGCTTGTCGCGTAGCTCCTACAATGAGCAGTTCTTC CASSLSRSSYNEQFF NA TRBV5-4 NA TRBJ2-1
TGTGCCAGCAGCCAAGATCAAGATAGCGAGCAGTACTTC CASSQDQDSEQYF NA TRBV4-2 NA TRBJ2-7
TGTGCCAGCAGTGACTCGGAACAGGGGAATTCACCCCTCCACTTT CASSDSEQGNSPLHF TRBD1 TRBV6-4 few TRBJ1-6
TGTGCCAGTAGCACCCGAGGAAGGGCTAGGGCAGATACGCAGTATTTT CASSTRGRARADTQYF NA TRBV19 NA TRBJ2-3
TGTGCCAGCAGCTCGGACAGTCACCAAGAGACCCAGTACTTC CASSSDSHQETQYF NA TRBV11-2 once TRBJ2-5
TGTGCCAGCAGTTCCATAGGACGGGGATTCTCTGGAAACACCATATATTTT CASSSIGRGFSGNTIYF NA TRBV28 NA TRBJ1-3
TGTGCCTCATTCAGGGGTTCTAACTATGGCTACACCTTC CASFRGSNYGYTF NA TRBV30 NA TRBJ1-2